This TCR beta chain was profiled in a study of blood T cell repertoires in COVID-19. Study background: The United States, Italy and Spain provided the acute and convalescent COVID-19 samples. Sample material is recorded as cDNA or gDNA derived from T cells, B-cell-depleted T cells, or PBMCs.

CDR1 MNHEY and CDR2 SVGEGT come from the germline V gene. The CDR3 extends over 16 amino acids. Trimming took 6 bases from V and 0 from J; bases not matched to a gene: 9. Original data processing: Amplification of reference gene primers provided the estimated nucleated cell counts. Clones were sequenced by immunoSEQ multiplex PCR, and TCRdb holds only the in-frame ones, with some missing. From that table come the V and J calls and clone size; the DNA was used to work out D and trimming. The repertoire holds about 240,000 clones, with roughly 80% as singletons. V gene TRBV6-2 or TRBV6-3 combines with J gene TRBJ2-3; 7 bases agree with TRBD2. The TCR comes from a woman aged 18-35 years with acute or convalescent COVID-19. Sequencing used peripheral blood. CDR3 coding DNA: TGTGCCAGCAGCGCAGGGACTACCTATAGCACAGATACGCAGTATTTT. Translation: CASSAGTTYSTDTQYF.